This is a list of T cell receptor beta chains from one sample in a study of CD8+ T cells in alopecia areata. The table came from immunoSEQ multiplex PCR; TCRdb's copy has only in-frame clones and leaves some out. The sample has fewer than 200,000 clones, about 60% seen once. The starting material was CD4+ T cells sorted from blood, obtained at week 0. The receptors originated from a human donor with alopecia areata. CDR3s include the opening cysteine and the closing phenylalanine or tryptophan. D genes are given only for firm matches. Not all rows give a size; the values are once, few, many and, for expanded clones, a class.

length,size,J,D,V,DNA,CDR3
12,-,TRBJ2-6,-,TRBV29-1,TGCAGCGTGGACTCTGGGGCCAACGTCCTGACTTTC,CSVDSGANVLTF
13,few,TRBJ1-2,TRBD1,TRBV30,TGTGCCTGGAGCACAACAGGGGGCCGCGGCTACACCTTC,CAWSTTGGRGYTF
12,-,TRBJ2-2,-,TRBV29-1,TGCAGCGTTGTGGAGAACACCGGGGAGCTGTTTTTT,CSVVENTGELFF
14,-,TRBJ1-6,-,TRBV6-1,TGTGCCAGCAGTGACCGCCAGGGTCAATCACCCCTCCACTTT,CASSDRQGQSPLHF
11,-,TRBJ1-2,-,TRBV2,TGTGCCAGCAGTGAATGGTCTGGCTACACCTTC,CASSEWSGYTF
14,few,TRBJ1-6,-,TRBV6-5,TGTGCCAGCAGTCGACTTGCGGTGAATTCACCCCTCCACTTT,CASSRLAVNSPLHF
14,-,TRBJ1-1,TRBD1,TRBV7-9,TGTGCCAGCACCGAGGACAGGTCGATCACTGAAGCTTTCTTT,CASTEDRSITEAFF
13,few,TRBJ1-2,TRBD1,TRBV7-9,TGTGCCAGCAGCTTACCCGGGACAGGGAACTACACCTTC,CASSLPGTGNYTF
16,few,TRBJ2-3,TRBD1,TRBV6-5,TGTGCCAGCAGTTTGGGACAGGGGACGAGCACAGATACGCAGTATTTT,CASSLGQGTSTDTQYF
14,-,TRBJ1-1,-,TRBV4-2,TGTGCCAGCAGCCAAGGCTACAGGGACCTGGAAGCTTTCTTT,CASSQGYRDLEAFF
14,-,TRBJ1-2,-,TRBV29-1,TGCAGCGTTGACGCGGGGGAAGAACAATATGGCTACACCTTC,CSVDAGEEQYGYTF
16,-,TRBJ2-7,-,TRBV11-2,TGTGCCAGCAGTCTTCGAGGACAGAGCTTCTCCTACGAGCAGTACTTC,CASSLRGQSFSYEQYF
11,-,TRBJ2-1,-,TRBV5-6,TGTGCCAGCAGCCTATATGACGAGCAGTTCTTC,CASSLYDEQFF
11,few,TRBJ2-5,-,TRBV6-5,TGTGCCAGCGTTGGGGGAGAGACCCAGTACTTC,CASVGGETQYF
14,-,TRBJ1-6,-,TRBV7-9,TGTGCCAGCAGCTTTGGGACGCGCAATTCACCCCTCCACTTT,CASSFGTRNSPLHF
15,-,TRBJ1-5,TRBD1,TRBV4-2,TGTGCCAGCAGCCCCTCGCGACAGGGATATGAGCCCCAGCATTTT,CASSPSRQGYEPQHF
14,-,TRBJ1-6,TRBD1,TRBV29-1,TGCAGCGTCGCCTATGGACAGGGGGATTCACCCCTCCACTTT,CSVAYGQGDSPLHF
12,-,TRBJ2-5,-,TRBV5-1,TGCGCCAGCGCCCTGGGAGAGGGGTCCCAGTACTTC,CASALGEGSQYF
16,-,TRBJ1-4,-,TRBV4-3,TGCGCCAGCAGCCAACCGATCAGGGGCGGCAATGAAAAACTGTTTTTT,CASSQPIRGGNEKLFF
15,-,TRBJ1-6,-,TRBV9,TGTGCCAGCAGCACAGAGCGGCAGGGGTGGTCACCCCTCCACTTT,CASSTERQGWSPLHF
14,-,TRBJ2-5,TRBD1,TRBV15,TGTGCCACCCGGGGACAGGGTAGCAAAGAGACCCAGTACTTC,CATRGQGSKETQYF
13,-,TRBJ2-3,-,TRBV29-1,TGCGCCGGAGGGCCTAGCGTGACAGATACGCAGTATTTT,CAGGPSVTDTQYF
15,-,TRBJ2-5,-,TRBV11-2,TGTGCCAGCAGCATTATTAGGGCCCAACAAGAGACCCAGTACTTC,CASSIIRAQQETQYF
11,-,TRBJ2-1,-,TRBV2,TGTGCCAGCAGTGAACTCACGTTGGAGTTCTTC,CASSELTLEFF
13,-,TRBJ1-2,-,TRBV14,TGTGCCAGCAGCCATGGGCTCAGGGACGGCTACACCTTC,CASSHGLRDGYTF
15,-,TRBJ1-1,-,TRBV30,TGTGCCTGGAGTGTACGTGGGACGGTGAACACTGAAGCTTTCTTT,CAWSVRGTVNTEAFF
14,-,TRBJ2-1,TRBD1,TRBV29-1,TGCAGCACAACCGGGACAGTAGTTTTAGGTGAGCAGTTCTTC,CSTTGTVVLGEQFF
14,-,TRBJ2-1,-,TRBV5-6,TGTGCCAGCAGCTTGCGGCCAGGGGGGAATGAGCAGTTCTTC,CASSLRPGGNEQFF
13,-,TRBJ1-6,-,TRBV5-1,TGCGCCAGCAGCTTGGATGTTAAGTCACCCCTCCACTTT,CASSLDVKSPLHF
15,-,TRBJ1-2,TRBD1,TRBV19,TGTGCCAGCCACGGGACAGTCGAGGTAAACTATGGCTACACCTTC,CASHGTVEVNYGYTF
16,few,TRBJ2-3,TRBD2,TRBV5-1,TGCGCCAGCAGCCCCCTTCGGCGGGGGGAGGCAGATACGCAGTATTTT,CASSPLRRGEADTQYF
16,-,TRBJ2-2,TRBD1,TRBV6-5,TGTGCCAGCAGTTACTCTGGGACAGGGGCAGCCGGGGAGCTGTTTTTT,CASSYSGTGAAGELFF
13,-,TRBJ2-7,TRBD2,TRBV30,TGTGCCTGGAGTGTAGCGGGGGCCCACGAGCAGTACTTC,CAWSVAGAHEQYF
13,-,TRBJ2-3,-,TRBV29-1,TGCAGCGTTGAACCAGGGGGCACAGATACGCAGTATTTT,CSVEPGGTDTQYF
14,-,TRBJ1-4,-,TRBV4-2,TGTGCCAGCAGCCAACAGGATAACAGCGAAAAACTGTTTTTT,CASSQQDNSEKLFF
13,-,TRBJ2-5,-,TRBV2,TGTGCCAGCAGTGCGGTGGGGCAGGGGCCCCAGTACTTC,CASSAVGQGPQYF
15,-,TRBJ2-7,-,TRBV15,TGTGCCACCAGCAGAGGAGGGGGGCGGGCCTACGAGCAGTACTTC,CATSRGGGRAYEQYF
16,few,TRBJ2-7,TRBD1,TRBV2,TGTGCCAGCAGTGAAGCCTTGGGACAGGGCCCTAGCGAGCAGTACTTC,CASSEALGQGPSEQYF
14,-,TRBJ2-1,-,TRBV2,TGTGCCAGCTCACAGGGTGGTTCCTACAATGAGCAGTTCTTC,CASSQGGSYNEQFF
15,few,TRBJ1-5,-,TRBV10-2,TGCGCCAGCAGTGACTCAGGACAGATCAATCAGCCCCAGCATTTT,CASSDSGQINQPQHF
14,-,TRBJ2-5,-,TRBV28,TGTGCCAGCAGTTTGAGGTTTGGCCAAGAGACCCAGTACTTC,CASSLRFGQETQYF